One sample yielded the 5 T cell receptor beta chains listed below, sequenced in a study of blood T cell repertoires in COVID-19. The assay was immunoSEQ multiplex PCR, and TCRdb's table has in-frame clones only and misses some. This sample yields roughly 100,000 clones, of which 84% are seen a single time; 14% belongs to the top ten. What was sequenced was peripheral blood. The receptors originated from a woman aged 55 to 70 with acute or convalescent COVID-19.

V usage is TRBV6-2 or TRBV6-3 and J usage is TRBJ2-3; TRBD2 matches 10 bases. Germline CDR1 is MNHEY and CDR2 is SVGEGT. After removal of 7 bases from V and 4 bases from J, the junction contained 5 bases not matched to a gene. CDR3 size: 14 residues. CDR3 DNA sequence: TGTGCCAGCACCCCTAGCGGGGGCGCAGATACGCAGTATTTT. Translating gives CASTPSGGADTQYF.

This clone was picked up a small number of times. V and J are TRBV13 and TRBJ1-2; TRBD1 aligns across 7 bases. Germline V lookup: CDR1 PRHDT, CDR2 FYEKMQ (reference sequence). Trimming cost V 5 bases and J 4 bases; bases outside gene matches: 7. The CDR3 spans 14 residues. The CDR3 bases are TGTGCCAGCAGCGCCCGACAGGGCATCTATGGCTACACCTTC. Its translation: CASSARQGIYGYTF.

CDR3 region: CASSMGIGTSGSYNEQFF. The CDR3 DNA reads TGTGCCAGTAGTATGGGGATCGGGACTAGCGGCTCTTACAATGAGCAGTTCTTC. This chain connects TRBV19 to TRBJ2-1; TRBD2 matches at 11 bases. This CDR3 has 18 amino acids. CDR1 LNHDA and CDR2 SQIVND come from the germline V gene (reference sequence). J lost 4 bases, V lost 3 bases, and 11 bases had no gene match.

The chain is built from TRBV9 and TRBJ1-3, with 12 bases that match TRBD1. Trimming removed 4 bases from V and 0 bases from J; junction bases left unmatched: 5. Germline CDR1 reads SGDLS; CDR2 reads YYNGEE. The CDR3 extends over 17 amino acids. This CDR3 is CASSIGTGGRSGNTIYF. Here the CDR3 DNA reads TGTGCCAGCAGCATCGGGACAGGGGGCCGCTCTGGAAACACCATATATTTT.

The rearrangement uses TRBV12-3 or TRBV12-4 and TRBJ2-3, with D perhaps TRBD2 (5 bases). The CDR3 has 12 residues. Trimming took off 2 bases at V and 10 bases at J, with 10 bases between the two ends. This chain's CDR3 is CASSLLAIAQYF. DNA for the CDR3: TGTGCCAGCAGTTTACTAGCAATCGCGCAGTATTTT.